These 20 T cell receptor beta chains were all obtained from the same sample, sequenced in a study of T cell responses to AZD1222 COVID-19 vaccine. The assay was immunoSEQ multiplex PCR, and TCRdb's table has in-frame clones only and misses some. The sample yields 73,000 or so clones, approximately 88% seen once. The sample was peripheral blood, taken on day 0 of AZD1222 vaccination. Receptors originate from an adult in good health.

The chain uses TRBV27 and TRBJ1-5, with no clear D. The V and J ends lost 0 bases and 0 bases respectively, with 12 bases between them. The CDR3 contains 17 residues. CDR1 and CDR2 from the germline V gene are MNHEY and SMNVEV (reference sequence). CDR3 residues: CASSLSTSTYSNQPQHF. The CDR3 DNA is TGTGCCAGCAGTTTATCGACATCTACGTATAGCAATCAGCCCCAGCATTTT.

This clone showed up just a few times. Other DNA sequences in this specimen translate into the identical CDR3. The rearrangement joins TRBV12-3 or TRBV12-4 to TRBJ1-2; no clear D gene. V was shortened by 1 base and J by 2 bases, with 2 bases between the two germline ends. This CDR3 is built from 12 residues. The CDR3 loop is CASSLGNYGYTF. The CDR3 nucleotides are TGTGCCAGCAGTTTAGGCAACTATGGCTACACCTTC.

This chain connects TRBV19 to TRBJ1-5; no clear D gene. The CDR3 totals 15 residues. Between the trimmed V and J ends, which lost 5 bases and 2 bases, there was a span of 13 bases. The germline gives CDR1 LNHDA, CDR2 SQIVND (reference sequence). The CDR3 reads CASSWRTSGNQPQHF. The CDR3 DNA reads TGTGCCAGTAGTTGGAGAACCAGCGGCAATCAGCCCCAGCATTTT.

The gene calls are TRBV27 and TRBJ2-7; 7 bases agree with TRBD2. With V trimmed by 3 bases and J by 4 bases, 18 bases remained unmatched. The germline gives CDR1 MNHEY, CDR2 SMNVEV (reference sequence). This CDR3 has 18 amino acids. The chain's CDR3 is CASSFRGELDGRTYEQYF. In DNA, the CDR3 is TGTGCCAGCAGTTTCCGCGGGGAGCTGGACGGGAGGACATACGAGCAGTACTTC.

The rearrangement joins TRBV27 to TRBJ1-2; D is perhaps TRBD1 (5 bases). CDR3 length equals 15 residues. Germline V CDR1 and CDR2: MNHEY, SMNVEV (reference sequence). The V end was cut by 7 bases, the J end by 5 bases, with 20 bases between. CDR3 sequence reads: CASTTLGQGVYGYTF. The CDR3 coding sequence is TGTGCCAGCACCACCCTCGGGCAGGGTGTATATGGCTACACCTTC.

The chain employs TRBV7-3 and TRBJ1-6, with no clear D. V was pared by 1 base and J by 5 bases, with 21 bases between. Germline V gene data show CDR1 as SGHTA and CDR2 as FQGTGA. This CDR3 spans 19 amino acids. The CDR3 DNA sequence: TGTGCCAGCAGCTTAAGCGTGAGGGCCGCGACCATTAATAATTCACCCCTCCACTTT. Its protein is CASSLSVRAATINNSPLHF.

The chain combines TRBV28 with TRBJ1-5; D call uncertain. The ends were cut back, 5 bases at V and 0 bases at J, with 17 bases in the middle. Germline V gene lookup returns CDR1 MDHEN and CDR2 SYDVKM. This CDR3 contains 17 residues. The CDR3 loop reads CASSRSPQRHSNQPQHF. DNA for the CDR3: TGTGCCAGCAGTCGAAGTCCCCAGAGGCATAGCAATCAGCCCCAGCATTTT.

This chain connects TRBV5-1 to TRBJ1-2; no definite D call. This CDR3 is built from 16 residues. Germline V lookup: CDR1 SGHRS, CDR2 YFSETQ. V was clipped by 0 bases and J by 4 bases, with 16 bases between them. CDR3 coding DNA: TGCGCCAGCAGCTTGGACAGCGTCGGAGGAGCCTATGGCTACACCTTC. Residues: CASSLDSVGGAYGYTF.

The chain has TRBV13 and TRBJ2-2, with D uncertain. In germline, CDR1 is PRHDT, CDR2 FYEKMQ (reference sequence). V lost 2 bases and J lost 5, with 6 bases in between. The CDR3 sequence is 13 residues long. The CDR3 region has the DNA TGTGCCAGCAGCTTATGGTGGACCGGGGAGCTGTTTTTT. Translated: CASSLWWTGELFF.

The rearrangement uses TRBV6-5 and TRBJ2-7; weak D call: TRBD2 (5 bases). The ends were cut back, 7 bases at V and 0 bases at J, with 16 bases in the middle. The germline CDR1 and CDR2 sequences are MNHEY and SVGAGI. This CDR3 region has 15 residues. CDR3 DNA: TGTGCCAGCATCCCCGGCCGGGGTAGCTCCTACGAGCAGTACTTC. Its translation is CASIPGRGSSYEQYF.

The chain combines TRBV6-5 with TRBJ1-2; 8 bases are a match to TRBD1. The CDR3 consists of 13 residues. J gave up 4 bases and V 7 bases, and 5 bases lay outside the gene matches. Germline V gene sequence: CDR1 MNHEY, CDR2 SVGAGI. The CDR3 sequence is CASTGQGPYGYTF. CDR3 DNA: TGTGCCAGCACTGGACAGGGACCCTATGGCTACACCTTC.

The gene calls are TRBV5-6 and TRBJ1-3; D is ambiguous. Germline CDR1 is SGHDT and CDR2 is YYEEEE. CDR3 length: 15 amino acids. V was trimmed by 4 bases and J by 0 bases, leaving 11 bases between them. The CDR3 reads CASSGERTSGNTIYF. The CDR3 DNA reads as TGTGCCAGCAGCGGGGAGAGAACCTCTGGAAACACCATATATTTT.

The CDR3 here is CASSGQSTGELFF. For the CDR3, the DNA is TGTGCCAGCAGTGGCCAGTCCACCGGGGAGCTGTTTTTT. This chain uses TRBV6-4 with TRBJ2-2, with no clear D. Germline V gene lookup returns CDR1 MRHNA and CDR2 SNTAGT. The CDR3 runs to 13 residues. V was clipped by 4 bases and J by 4 bases, with 7 bases between them.

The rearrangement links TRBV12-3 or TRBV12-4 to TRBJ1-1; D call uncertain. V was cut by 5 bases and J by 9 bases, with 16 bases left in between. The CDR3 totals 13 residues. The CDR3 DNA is TGTGCCAGCAGTGCCCTAGACCCGCCTCAAGCTTTCTTT. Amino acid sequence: CASSALDPPQAFF.

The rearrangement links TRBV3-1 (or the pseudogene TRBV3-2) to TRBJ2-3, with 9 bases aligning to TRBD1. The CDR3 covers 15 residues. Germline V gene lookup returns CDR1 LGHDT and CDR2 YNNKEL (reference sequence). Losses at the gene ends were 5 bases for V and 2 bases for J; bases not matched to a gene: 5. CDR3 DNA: TGTGCCAGCAGCGCCTGGGACAGGGACACAGATACGCAGTATTTT. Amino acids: CASSAWDRDTDTQYF.

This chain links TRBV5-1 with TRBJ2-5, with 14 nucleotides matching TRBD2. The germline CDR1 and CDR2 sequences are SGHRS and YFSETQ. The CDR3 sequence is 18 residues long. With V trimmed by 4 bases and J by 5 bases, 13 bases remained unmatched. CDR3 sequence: CASSPKGLAGALGETQYF. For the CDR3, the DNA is TGCGCCAGCAGCCCGAAGGGACTAGCGGGGGCCTTGGGGGAGACCCAGTACTTC.

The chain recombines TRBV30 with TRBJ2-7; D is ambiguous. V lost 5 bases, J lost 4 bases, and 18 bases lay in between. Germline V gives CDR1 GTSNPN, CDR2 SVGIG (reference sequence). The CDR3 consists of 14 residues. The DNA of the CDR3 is TGTGCCTGGGACGACCGCCCTTTGAGGTACGAGCAGTACTTC. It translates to CAWDDRPLRYEQYF. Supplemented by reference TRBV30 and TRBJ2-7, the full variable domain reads SQTIHQWPATLVQPVGSPLSLECTVEGTSNPNLYWYRQAAGRGLQLLFYSVGIGQISSEVPQNLSASRPQDRQFILSSKKLLLSDSGFYLCAWDDRPLRYEQYFGPGTRLTVT.

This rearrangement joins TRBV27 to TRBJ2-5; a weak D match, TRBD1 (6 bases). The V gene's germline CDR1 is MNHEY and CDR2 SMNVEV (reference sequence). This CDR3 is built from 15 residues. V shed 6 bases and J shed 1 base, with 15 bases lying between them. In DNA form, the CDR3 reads TGTGCCAGCAGACGAATAGGGGGTCCCCAAGAGACCCAGTACTTC. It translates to CASRRIGGPQETQYF.

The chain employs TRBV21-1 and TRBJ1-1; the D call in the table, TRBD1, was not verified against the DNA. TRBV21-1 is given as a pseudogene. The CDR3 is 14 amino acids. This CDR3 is CASTGQKMNTEAFF. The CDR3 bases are TGTGCCAGCACAGGCCAGAAGATGAACACTGAAGCTTTCTTT.

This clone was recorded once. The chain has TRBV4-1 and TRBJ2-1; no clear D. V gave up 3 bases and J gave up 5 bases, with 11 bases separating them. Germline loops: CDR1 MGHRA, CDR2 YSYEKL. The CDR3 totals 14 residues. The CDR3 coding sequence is TGCGCCAGCAGCCACCCCGGACGGAACAATGAGCAGTTCTTC. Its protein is CASSHPGRNNEQFF.